This passage covers 22 T cell receptor beta chains from one sample sequenced in a study of blood T cell repertoires in COVID-19. Profiled with immunoSEQ multiplex PCR; TCRdb holds only in-frame clones, not every one. The repertoire holds approximately 230,000 clones, with 70% to 85% as singletons. The sequencing input was peripheral blood. The receptors were sampled from a woman between 40 and 50 years old with active or convalescent COVID-19.

This chain's CDR3 is CATADGGHQPQHF. The DNA of the CDR3 is TGTGCCACCGCCGACGGGGGGCATCAGCCCCAGCATTTT. The genes are TRBV6-5 and TRBJ1-5; TRBD1 is a possible D gene (6 bases). Trimming left V 10 bases short and J 5 bases short, with 15 bases between. This CDR3 spans 13 amino acids. Per the germline V gene, CDR1 is MNHEY and CDR2 is SVGAGI.

CDR3 sequence reads: CASSLASGGVEETQYF. CDR3 DNA sequence: TGTGCCAGCAGCTTGGCTAGCGGGGGAGTAGAGGAGACCCAGTACTTC. The genes are TRBV5-4 and TRBJ2-5; TRBD2 matches at 10 bases. CDR3 length: 16 amino acids. The germline V gene has CDR1 SGHNT and CDR2 YYREEE (reference sequence). Germline trimming cut 0 bases from V and 5 bases from J; bases unmatched to any gene: 7.

Only one count was recorded for this clone. The chain carries TRBV7-8 and TRBJ1-6; D gene uncertain. Germline assignment: CDR1 SGHVS and CDR2 FQNEAQ. CDR3 length: 16 residues. Trimming shortened V by 2 bases and J by 7 bases, and 15 bases separated the two germline ends. The CDR3 DNA reads TGTGCCAGCAGCTTACTATTTGGAACGGGGAATTCACCCCTCCACTTT. Residues: CASSLLFGTGNSPLHF.

The rearrangement uses TRBV27 and TRBJ1-6, with 9 nucleotides matching TRBD1. CDR1 MNHEY and CDR2 SMNVEV come from the germline V gene (reference sequence). Unmatched junction bases numbered 6, after V lost 5 bases and J lost 7 bases. The CDR3 length is 15 residues. The CDR3 loop is CASSVQGARNSPLHF. In nucleotides, the CDR3 is TGTGCCAGCAGTGTACAGGGGGCCAGGAATTCACCCCTCCACTTT.

The chain uses TRBV30 and TRBJ1-5; TRBD1 matches at 11 bases. Germline V CDR1 and CDR2: GTSNPN, SVGIG (reference sequence). The V segment lost 1 base and the J segment 6 bases; nucleotides outside the gene matches: 2. This CDR3 spans 14 amino acids. This chain's CDR3 is CAWSGTGGTQPQHF. The DNA of the CDR3 is TGTGCCTGGAGTGGGACAGGGGGCACTCAGCCCCAGCATTTT.

Details on this clone: Other DNA sequences from this sample encode an identical CDR3 as well. The chain is built from TRBV2 and TRBJ1-5; 9 bases agree with TRBD1. V gave up 2 bases and J gave up 6 bases; unmatched junction bases: 2. The CDR3 has 14 residues. Germline V lookup: CDR1 SNHLY, CDR2 FYNNEI. CDR3 coding DNA: TGTGCCAGCAGTGAAACAGGGGGCGGTCAGCCCCAGCATTTT. Amino acid sequence: CASSETGGGQPQHF.

V usage is TRBV28 and J usage is TRBJ1-2; TRBD1 aligns across 8 bases. CDR1 and CDR2 (germline): MDHEN, SYDVKM. V gave up 2 bases and J gave up 4 bases; unmatched junction bases: 6. This CDR3 is 15 amino acids long. The CDR3 DNA reads as TGTGCCAGCAGTTTAGCCGGGGACAGGACCTATGGCTACACCTTC. As protein: CASSLAGDRTYGYTF.

V and J are TRBV6-1 and TRBJ1-1, with TRBD1 matching 9 bases. CDR3 length equals 18 residues. Trimming cost V 2 bases and J 0 bases; bases outside gene matches: 10. Germline V gives CDR1 MNHNS, CDR2 SASEGT. The CDR3, as DNA: TGTGCCAGCAGTGAATGGTTCCGGGACAGGGAAATGAACACTGAAGCTTTCTTT. This sequence encodes CASSEWFRDREMNTEAFF.

This clone has just one count. One end of the junction fails to match germline, which may point to a read error. The chain joins TRBV27 to TRBJ1-1, with TRBD1 identical over 7 bases. Germline lookup yields CDR1 MNHEY and CDR2 SMNVEV (reference sequence). This CDR3 contains 13 residues. The CDR3 DNA sequence: TGTGCCAGCAGTGTATCAGGGGGCACTGAAGCTTTCTTT. Translated: CASSVSGGTEAFF.

This clone appeared once. The chain employs TRBV27 and TRBJ1-6; D is unresolved. There are 16 residues in the CDR3. The germline gives CDR1 MNHEY, CDR2 SMNVEV (reference sequence). Trimming left V 7 bases short and J 0 bases short, with 13 bases between. CDR3 sequence reads: CASKSGGSSYNSPLHF. The CDR3 DNA is TGTGCCAGCAAGTCGGGTGGTAGCTCCTATAATTCACCCCTCCACTTT.

This rearrangement joins TRBV10-3 to TRBJ1-3, with D possibly TRBD1 on 5 matching bases. Trimming left V 11 bases short and J 0 bases short, with 14 bases between. Germline-derived CDR1 and CDR2 are ENHRY and SYGVKD. This CDR3 has 14 amino acids. The CDR3 is CASRAGDSGNTIYF. In DNA, the CDR3 is TGTGCCTCCAGGGCCGGAGACTCTGGAAACACCATATATTTT.

The rearrangement uses TRBV27 and TRBJ2-6, with D perhaps matching TRBD1 (6 bases). Trimming shortened V by 3 bases and J by 4 bases, and 16 bases separated the two germline ends. CDR3 length equals 17 residues. Germline V gene data show CDR1 as MNHEY and CDR2 as SMNVEV (reference sequence). CDR3 sequence (DNA): TGTGCCAGCAGTTTTCAGACAGGCACGACAGGGGCCAACGTCCTGACTTTC. Its translation: CASSFQTGTTGANVLTF.

The chain carries TRBV27 and TRBJ1-1; 8 nucleotides agree with TRBD1. Germline V gene data show CDR1 as MNHEY and CDR2 as SMNVEV (reference sequence). The CDR3 runs 14 residues. V shed 3 bases, J shed 4 bases, and the junction held 4 bases outside the gene matches. The CDR3 nucleotides are TGTGCCAGCAGTTTCCGGACAGGGATCACTGAAGCTTTCTTT. This codes for CASSFRTGITEAFF.

The sample holds one count of this clone. This chain joins TRBV21-1 and TRBJ1-2; TRBD1 was called by the table and not checked on the DNA. TRBV21-1 is a pseudogene. The CDR3 extends over 15 amino acids. In nucleotides, the CDR3 is TGTGCCAGCAGCACCCGACAGGGTCGAGGATATGGCTACACCTTC. Protein: CASSTRQGRGYGYTF.

The CDR3 coding sequence is TGTGCCAGCAGTGATGACAGGGTAGCTGGAAACACCATATATTTT. Protein sequence: CASSDDRVAGNTIYF. The chain carries TRBV25-1 and TRBJ1-3; 7 bases line up with TRBD1. Losses at the gene ends were 3 bases for V and 2 bases for J; bases not matched to a gene: 4. Looked up from germline, CDR1 is MGHDK and CDR2 is SYGVNS. This CDR3 has 15 amino acids. The full variable domain, in which reference TRBV25-1 and TRBJ1-3 provide the parts outside the CDR3, is EADIYQTPRYLVIGTGKKITLECSQTMGHDKMYWYQQDPGMELHLIHYSYGVNSTEKGDLSSESTVSRIRTEHFPLTLESARPSHTSQYLCASSDDRVAGNTIYFGEGSWLTVV.

This clone was counted only a few times. The chain employs TRBV7-9 and TRBJ2-2; D is unresolved. The V gene lost 5 bases and the J gene lost 6 bases, with 10 bases spanning the gap. The CDR3 sequence is 13 residues long. Looked up from germline, CDR1 is SEHNR and CDR2 is FQNEAQ (reference sequence). The CDR3 DNA follows: TGTGCCAGCAGCATCAAGAGAGCCGGGGAGCTGTTTTTT. Its translation is CASSIKRAGELFF. Supplemented by reference TRBV7-9 and TRBJ2-2, the full variable domain reads DTGVSQNPRHKITKRGQNVTFRCDPISEHNRLYWYRQTLGQGPEFLTYFQNEAQLEKSRLLSDRFSAERPKGSFSTLEIQRTEQGDSAMYLCASSIKRAGELFFGEGSRLTVL.

This clone has only a few counts. The gene calls are TRBV6-1 and TRBJ1-1; 7 nucleotides agree with TRBD1. Germline V gene sequence: CDR1 MNHNS, CDR2 SASEGT. Unmatched junction bases numbered 7, after V lost 3 bases and J lost 0 bases. This CDR3 has 16 residues. The CDR3 here is CASSDGGQILNTEAFF. The CDR3 DNA reads TGTGCCAGCAGTGATGGGGGACAGATATTGAACACTGAAGCTTTCTTT.

The CDR3 DNA reads TGTGCCAGCAGCCAAGGGACAGGGCTTAGCACAGATACGCAGTATTTT. This gives the protein CASSQGTGLSTDTQYF. This sequence joins TRBV5-6 and TRBJ2-3, with 9 bases identical to TRBD1. Germline V gene data show CDR1 as SGHDT and CDR2 as YYEEEE. CDR3 length equals 16 residues. V was pared by 4 bases and J by 0 bases, with 6 bases of the junction left unmatched.

The chain is built from TRBV6-5 and TRBJ1-3; D remains ambiguous. CDR1 is MNHEY and CDR2 is SVGAGI in the germline V gene. The CDR3 sequence is 13 residues long. The V and J ends lost 7 bases and 4 bases respectively, with 11 bases between them. The CDR3 DNA follows: TGTGCCAGCAACCGGAGGGCGGGAAACACCATATATTTT. Translated, it gives CASNRRAGNTIYF.

In its sample, this clone was seen a few times. The V gene is TRBV9, the J gene TRBJ1-5; tentative D call: TRBD1 (5 bases). Germline values: CDR1 SGDLS, CDR2 YYNGEE. The CDR3 is made up of 14 amino acids. The V and J ends lost 3 bases and 0 bases respectively, with 7 bases between them. CDR3 DNA: TGTGCCAGCAGCGAGACAGATAGCAATCAGCCCCAGCATTTT. The encoded protein is CASSETDSNQPQHF.

This clone occurred a few times. The gene calls are TRBV24-1 and TRBJ2-3, with 8 bases lining up with TRBD2. Germline V gene sequence: CDR1 KGHDR, CDR2 SFDVKD. V lost 5 bases and J lost 0; bases outside the gene matches: 9. This CDR3 is built from 17 residues. In DNA, the CDR3 is TGTGCCACCAGTGCCGCGTCCGGGGGGGGGAGCACAGATACGCAGTATTTT. Its protein is CATSAASGGGSTDTQYF.

The rearrangement links TRBV5-1 to TRBJ1-1; D is ambiguous. Trimming cost V 0 bases and J 1 base, with 7 bases left between them. The CDR3 runs 14 residues. Germline V gene data show CDR1 as SGHRS and CDR2 as YFSETQ. CDR3 nucleotide sequence: TGCGCCAGCAGCTTGGAGGCGGCGAACACTGAAGCTTTCTTT. Translating it yields CASSLEAANTEAFF.